This paragraph reports one T cell receptor beta chain. The antigen is undetermined. This entry comes from a study of T cells after posttransplantation cyclophosphamide. Overall study results and limits: Donor-recipient repertoire similarity was low at 1-2 months, rising over year one. After PTCy, TRB diversity resembled that of CNI/methotrexate controls. TRB overlap between skin or GI tissue T cells and blood was limited.

TCRdb's table, derived via immunoSEQ multiplex PCR, lists solely in-frame clones and lacks some. The data show approximately 12,000 clones, with none appearing a single time. This CDR3 has 14 amino acids. CDR1 is SGHNT, CDR2 YENEEA, per germline. V lost 1 base and J lost 6; bases outside the gene matches: 3. Cyclophosphamide on days +3 and +4 followed busulfan-fludarabine conditioning and a marrow graft. This rearrangement joins TRBV11-3 to TRBJ2-1, with 7 bases identical to TRBD2. The TCR originated in a female patient aged 40-50 years who received an allogeneic stem cell transplant from a related donor, was CMV-positive, and had acute GVHD only. T cells may partly derive from the graft donor. The sample was PBMCs, taken after allogeneic stem cell transplant with posttransplant cyclophosphamide. The CDR3 is CASSLGGSTNEQFF. The CDR3 DNA reads TGTGCCAGCAGCTTAGGCGGGAGCACCAATGAGCAGTTCTTC. The whole variable domain, filled in from reference TRBV11-3 and TRBJ2-1, reads EAGVVQSPRYKIIEKKQPVAFWCNPISGHNTLYWYLQNLGQGPELLIRYENEEAVDDSQLPKDRFSAERLKGVDSTLKIQPAELGDSAVYLCASSLGGSTNEQFFGPGTRLTVL.